These T cell receptor beta chains were read from a single sample in a study of cytomegalovirus exposure and HLA in healthy donors. Clones were sequenced by immunoSEQ multiplex PCR, and TCRdb holds only the in-frame ones, with some missing. This sample has about 120,000 clones, with around 10% found just once. What was sequenced was PBMCs. The receptors were gathered from a man aged 25 to 45 in good health and CMV-seronegative. Both conserved end residues are part of each CDR3. Fields, in order: CDR3 length, clone size, J gene, V gene, D gene, CDR3 protein, CDR3 DNA. D genes are given only for firm matches. Size tells how often a clone was seen (once, few, many) or the class of an expanded clone, and some rows leave it out.

cdr3_length: 12
clone_size: few
j_call: TRBJ2-3
v_call: TRBV7-3
d_call: NA
cdr3_aa: CASGQNRDTQYF
cdr3_nt: TGTGCCAGCGGACAGAACCGCGATACGCAGTATTTT

cdr3_length: 15
clone_size: NA
j_call: TRBJ2-3
v_call: TRBV11-2
d_call: NA
cdr3_aa: CASSLTWERADTQYF
cdr3_nt: TGTGCCAGCAGCCTGACGTGGGAGAGGGCAGATACGCAGTATTTT

cdr3_length: 13
clone_size: NA
j_call: TRBJ2-2
v_call: TRBV6-5
d_call: TRBD1
cdr3_aa: CASSVTGFGELFF
cdr3_nt: TGTGCCAGCAGTGTGACAGGGTTCGGGGAGCTGTTTTTT

cdr3_length: 13
clone_size: NA
j_call: TRBJ1-1
v_call: TRBV9
d_call: NA
cdr3_aa: CASSVGGSTEAFF
cdr3_nt: TGTGCCAGCAGCGTAGGAGGGAGCACTGAAGCTTTCTTT

cdr3_length: 15
clone_size: few
j_call: TRBJ1-3
v_call: TRBV5-4
d_call: NA
cdr3_aa: CASSFPQGSGNTIYF
cdr3_nt: TGTGCCAGCAGCTTCCCACAGGGATCCGGAAACACCATATATTTT

cdr3_length: 16
clone_size: NA
j_call: TRBJ1-6
v_call: TRBV7-9
d_call: TRBD1
cdr3_aa: CASSLGGQGALSPLHF
cdr3_nt: TGTGCCAGCAGCTTGGGGGGACAGGGCGCCCTTTCACCCCTCCACTTT

cdr3_length: 15
clone_size: NA
j_call: TRBJ2-1
v_call: TRBV5-4
d_call: TRBD2
cdr3_aa: CASNLGRGTYNEQFF
cdr3_nt: TGTGCCAGCAATTTGGGGCGGGGGACCTACAATGAGCAGTTCTTC

cdr3_length: 15
clone_size: NA
j_call: TRBJ1-4
v_call: TRBV28
d_call: TRBD1
cdr3_aa: CASSLQGAGGEKLFF
cdr3_nt: TGTGCCAGCAGCCTGCAGGGGGCGGGAGGGGAAAAACTGTTTTTT

cdr3_length: 16
clone_size: few
j_call: TRBJ2-7
v_call: TRBV4-1
d_call: NA
cdr3_aa: CASSPKDRRGSYEQYF
cdr3_nt: TGCGCCAGCAGCCCTAAAGACAGACGCGGATCCTACGAGCAGTACTTC

cdr3_length: 15
clone_size: NA
j_call: TRBJ2-5
v_call: TRBV7-9
d_call: NA
cdr3_aa: CASSALESSGQTQYF
cdr3_nt: TGTGCCAGCAGCGCGCTTGAGAGTAGCGGACAGACCCAGTACTTC

cdr3_length: 13
clone_size: NA
j_call: TRBJ2-7
v_call: TRBV11-3
d_call: NA
cdr3_aa: CASSLDPAGEQYF
cdr3_nt: TGTGCCAGCAGCTTAGATCCGGCGGGCGAGCAGTACTTC

cdr3_length: 16
clone_size: few
j_call: TRBJ2-7
v_call: TRBV10-3
d_call: TRBD2
cdr3_aa: CAISDPLAGNVYEQYF
cdr3_nt: TGTGCCATCAGTGACCCACTAGCGGGAAACGTCTACGAGCAGTACTTC

cdr3_length: 13
clone_size: many
j_call: TRBJ1-1
v_call: TRBV29-1
d_call: NA
cdr3_aa: CSARTDLNTEAFF
cdr3_nt: TGCAGCGCTAGGACAGATCTTAACACTGAAGCTTTCTTT

cdr3_length: 14
clone_size: NA
j_call: TRBJ1-1
v_call: TRBV5-1
d_call: TRBD1
cdr3_aa: CASSGGQGSTEAFF
cdr3_nt: TGCGCCAGCAGCGGGGGACAGGGCAGCACTGAAGCTTTCTTT

cdr3_length: 16
clone_size: NA
j_call: TRBJ2-5
v_call: TRBV19
d_call: NA
cdr3_aa: CASSINPRGYQETQYF
cdr3_nt: TGTGCCAGTAGTATAAACCCAAGGGGCTACCAAGAGACCCAGTACTTC

cdr3_length: 14
clone_size: NA
j_call: TRBJ2-7
v_call: TRBV30
d_call: TRBD2
cdr3_aa: CALTRAGGSYEQYF
cdr3_nt: TGTGCCCTAACCAGAGCGGGGGGCTCATACGAGCAGTACTTT

cdr3_length: 16
clone_size: NA
j_call: TRBJ2-6
v_call: TRBV18
d_call: NA
cdr3_aa: CASSPFQVPGANVLTF
cdr3_nt: TGTGCCAGCTCACCCTTCCAGGTCCCCGGGGCCAACGTCCTGACTTTC

cdr3_length: 15
clone_size: few
j_call: TRBJ1-2
v_call: TRBV2
d_call: NA
cdr3_aa: CASSLRSPHHYGYTF
cdr3_nt: TGTGCCAGCAGCCTTCGGTCACCCCACCACTATGGCTACACCTTC

cdr3_length: 15
clone_size: few
j_call: TRBJ1-6
v_call: TRBV6-5
d_call: TRBD1
cdr3_aa: CASSARDSGVSALHF
cdr3_nt: TGTGCCAGCAGTGCACGGGACAGTGGGGTTTCGGCCCTCCACTTT

cdr3_length: 17
clone_size: NA
j_call: TRBJ2-3
v_call: TRBV14
d_call: NA
cdr3_aa: CASSHRLRPFEADTQYF
cdr3_nt: TGTGCCAGCAGCCATCGATTGAGACCGTTTGAGGCAGATACGCAGTATTTT

cdr3_length: 18
clone_size: few
j_call: TRBJ2-5
v_call: TRBV2
d_call: TRBD2
cdr3_aa: CASSESPPGLAGRETQYF
cdr3_nt: TGTGCCAGCAGTGAATCCCCACCGGGTCTAGCGGGGAGAGAGACCCAGTACTTC

cdr3_length: 15
clone_size: once
j_call: TRBJ2-4
v_call: TRBV5-1
d_call: TRBD1
cdr3_aa: CASSLPGQGAGIQYF
cdr3_nt: TGCGCCAGCAGCTTGCCTGGACAGGGGGCAGGCATTCAGTACTTC

cdr3_length: 13
clone_size: NA
j_call: TRBJ1-6
v_call: TRBV30
d_call: NA
cdr3_aa: CAWRLTGDSPLHF
cdr3_nt: TGTGCCTGGAGGTTAACGGGGGATTCACCCCTCCACTTT

cdr3_length: 14
clone_size: few
j_call: TRBJ1-1
v_call: TRBV29-1
d_call: NA
cdr3_aa: CSVEEWAMNTEAFF
cdr3_nt: TGCAGCGTTGAAGAATGGGCGATGAACACTGAAGCTTTCTTT

cdr3_length: 15
clone_size: few
j_call: TRBJ2-3
v_call: TRBV6-1
d_call: TRBD1
cdr3_aa: CASRRQGAFTDTQYF
cdr3_nt: TGTGCCAGCAGGAGACAGGGGGCGTTCACAGATACGCAGTATTTT

cdr3_length: 15
clone_size: NA
j_call: TRBJ1-2
v_call: TRBV14
d_call: TRBD1
cdr3_aa: CASSLMDRASYGYTF
cdr3_nt: TGTGCCAGCAGCCTGATGGACAGGGCAAGCTATGGCTACACCTTC

cdr3_length: 15
clone_size: few
j_call: TRBJ1-3
v_call: TRBV5-1
d_call: TRBD1
cdr3_aa: CASSLGAGGANTIYF
cdr3_nt: TGCGCCAGCAGCTTGGGTGCAGGGGGCGCAAACACCATATATTTT

cdr3_length: 14
clone_size: NA
j_call: TRBJ2-3
v_call: TRBV6-4
d_call: TRBD2
cdr3_aa: CASSTGGSADTQYF
cdr3_nt: TGTGCCAGCAGTACCGGGGGGTCAGCAGATACGCAGTATTTT

cdr3_length: 13
clone_size: NA
j_call: TRBJ1-4
v_call: TRBV5-4
d_call: NA
cdr3_aa: CAAGETGDEKLFF
cdr3_nt: TGTGCCGCCGGTGAGACAGGAGATGAAAAACTGTTTTTT

cdr3_length: 12
clone_size: few
j_call: TRBJ2-7
v_call: TRBV19
d_call: TRBD1
cdr3_aa: CASGQGRGEQYF
cdr3_nt: TGTGCCTCCGGACAGGGGCGAGGGGAGCAGTACTTC

cdr3_length: 14
clone_size: few
j_call: TRBJ1-2
v_call: TRBV5-1
d_call: TRBD1
cdr3_aa: CASSTGQGKRGYTF
cdr3_nt: TGCGCCAGCAGCACGGGACAGGGGAAGCGTGGCTACACCTTC

cdr3_length: 11
clone_size: NA
j_call: TRBJ1-5
v_call: TRBV28
d_call: NA
cdr3_aa: CASTSGQPQHF
cdr3_nt: TGTGCCAGCACCTCGGGTCAGCCCCAGCATTTT

cdr3_length: 15
clone_size: few
j_call: TRBJ2-3
v_call: TRBV19
d_call: TRBD2
cdr3_aa: CASSTIAGATDTQYF
cdr3_nt: TGTGCCAGTAGTACTATAGCGGGGGCCACAGATACGCAGTATTTT

cdr3_length: 16
clone_size: few
j_call: TRBJ2-1
v_call: TRBV7-7
d_call: TRBD1
cdr3_aa: CASSLAYGTGDNEQFF
cdr3_nt: TGTGCTAGCAGCTTAGCGTACGGGACAGGGGACAATGAGCAGTTCTTC

cdr3_length: 16
clone_size: NA
j_call: TRBJ1-4
v_call: TRBV5-4
d_call: NA
cdr3_aa: CASSLPGSGTNEKLFF
cdr3_nt: TGTGCCAGCAGCTTGCCCGGGTCTGGGACTAATGAAAAACTGTTTTTT

cdr3_length: 14
clone_size: NA
j_call: TRBJ1-6
v_call: TRBV14
d_call: NA
cdr3_aa: CASSQTAGNSPLHF
cdr3_nt: TGTGCCAGCAGCCAGACAGCGGGTAATTCACCCCTCCACTTT

cdr3_length: 14
clone_size: few
j_call: TRBJ2-7
v_call: TRBV28
d_call: NA
cdr3_aa: CASSSPEAPYEQYF
cdr3_nt: TGTGCCAGCAGCTCCCCAGAGGCCCCCTACGAGCAGTACTTC